This T cell receptor beta chain was observed in a study of T cells in Graves' hyperthyroidism and ophthalmopathy. Using RNA transcripts as the source, TCR beta CDR3 regions were amplified. HTBI primers were the set used in a first-round RT-PCR of the TCR CDR3. TCRdb recomputed calls from the multiplex PCR reads with MiXCR, one row per CDR3 protein. The repertoire consists of hundreds of thousands of distinct CDR3 sequences, with about a sixth occurring once and the leading ten covering more than 3%. This clonotype was found many times. The CDR3 sequence is 16 residues long. CDR1 SGHRS and CDR2 YFSETQ come from the germline V gene. The V gene end was trimmed by 0 bases and the J gene end by 3 bases; junction bases not matched to a gene: 2.

The sequenced sample was blood. The gene calls are TRBV5-1 and TRBJ2-7, with 14 bases matching TRBD2. This TCR derives from a woman in her thirties or forties with Graves' ophthalmopathy. CDR3 in amino acids: CASSLEGLAGVYEQYF. The CDR3 bases are TGCGCCAGCAGCTTGGAGGGACTAGCGGGAGTCTACGAGCAGTACTTC.